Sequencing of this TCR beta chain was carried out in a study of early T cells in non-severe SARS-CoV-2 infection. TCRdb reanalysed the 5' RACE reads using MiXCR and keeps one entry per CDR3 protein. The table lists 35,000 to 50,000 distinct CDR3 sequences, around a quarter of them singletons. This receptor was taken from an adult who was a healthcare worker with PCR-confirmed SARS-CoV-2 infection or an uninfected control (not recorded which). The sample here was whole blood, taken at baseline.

The CDR3 bases are TGCAGTGCTAGTGGACAGAACTACGAGCAGTACTTC. It yields the protein CSASGQNYEQYF. The rearrangement uses TRBV20-1 and TRBJ2-7; D perhaps matches TRBD1 (6 bases). This CDR3 region has 12 residues. CDR1 is DFQATT and CDR2 is SNEGSKA in the germline V gene (reference sequence). With 3 bases removed from V and 3 bases from J, the gap between germline ends came to 9 bases.